This T cell receptor beta chain derives from a study of blood T cell repertoires in COVID-19. Sequencing used immunoSEQ multiplex PCR; TCRdb keeps in-frame clones, though not all of them. This sample has some 190,000 clones, with approximately 91% found just once. With 4 bases clipped from V and 3 bases from J, the junction kept 6 bases outside the gene matches. CDR1 is MNHEY and CDR2 is SVGAGI in the germline V gene. CDR3 length: 14 amino acids. V is TRBV6-5 and J is TRBJ2-7; TRBD1 matches at 7 bases. This receptor was identified in a man aged 18-30 years with active or convalescent COVID-19. The sample taken for sequencing was peripheral blood. DNA for the CDR3: TGTGCCAGCAGTTTAAGTGACAGGGACTACGAGCAGTACTTC. The encoded protein is CASSLSDRDYEQYF.